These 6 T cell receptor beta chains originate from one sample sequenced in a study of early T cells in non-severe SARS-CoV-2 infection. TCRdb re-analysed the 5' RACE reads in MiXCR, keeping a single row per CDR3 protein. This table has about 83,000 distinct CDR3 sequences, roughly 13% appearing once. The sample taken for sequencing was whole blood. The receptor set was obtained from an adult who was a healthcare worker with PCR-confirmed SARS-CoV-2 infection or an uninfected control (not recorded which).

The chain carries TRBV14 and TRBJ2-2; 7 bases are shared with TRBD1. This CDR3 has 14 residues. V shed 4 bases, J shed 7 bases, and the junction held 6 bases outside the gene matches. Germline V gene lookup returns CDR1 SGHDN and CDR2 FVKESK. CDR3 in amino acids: CASSPQQGSGELFF. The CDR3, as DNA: TGTGCCAGCAGCCCACAACAGGGGAGCGGGGAGCTGTTTTTT.

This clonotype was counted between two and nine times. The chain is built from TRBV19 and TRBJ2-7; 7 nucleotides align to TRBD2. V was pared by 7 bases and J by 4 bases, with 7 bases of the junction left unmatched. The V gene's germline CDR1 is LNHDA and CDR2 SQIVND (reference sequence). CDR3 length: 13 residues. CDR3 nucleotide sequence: TGTGCCAGTACCCCGGGACTACCGTACGAGCAGTACTTC. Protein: CASTPGLPYEQYF. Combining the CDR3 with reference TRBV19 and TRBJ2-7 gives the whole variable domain DGGITQSPKYLFRKEGQNVTLSCEQNLNHDAMYWYRQDPGQGLRLIYYSQIVNDFQKGDIAEGYSVSREKKESFPLTVTSAQKNPTAFYLCASTPGLPYEQYFGPGTRLTVT.

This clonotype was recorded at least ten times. The CDR3, as DNA: TGTGCCTGGAGTGTATCGGTGAATTCACCCCTCCACTTT. This codes for CAWSVSVNSPLHF. The chain is built from TRBV30 and TRBJ1-6; D is undetermined. CDR3 length: 13 residues. Germline V gene sequence: CDR1 GTSNPN, CDR2 SVGIG (reference sequence). With 0 bases removed from V and 7 bases from J, the gap between germline ends came to 7 bases.

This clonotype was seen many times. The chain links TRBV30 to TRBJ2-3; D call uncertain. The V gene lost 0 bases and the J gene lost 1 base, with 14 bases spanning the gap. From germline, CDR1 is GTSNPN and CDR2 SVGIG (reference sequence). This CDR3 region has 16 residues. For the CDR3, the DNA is TGTGCCTGGAGTGTAGGTCTTCAGCGTGGCACAGATACGCAGTATTTT. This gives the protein CAWSVGLQRGTDTQYF.

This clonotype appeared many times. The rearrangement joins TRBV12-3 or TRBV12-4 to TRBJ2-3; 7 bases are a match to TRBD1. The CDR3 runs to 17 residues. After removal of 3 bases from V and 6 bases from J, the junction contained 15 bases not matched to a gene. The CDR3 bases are TGTGCCAGCAGTTTGTTTGGGACAGCGGACTTCAGGGATACGCAGTATTTT. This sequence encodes CASSLFGTADFRDTQYF.

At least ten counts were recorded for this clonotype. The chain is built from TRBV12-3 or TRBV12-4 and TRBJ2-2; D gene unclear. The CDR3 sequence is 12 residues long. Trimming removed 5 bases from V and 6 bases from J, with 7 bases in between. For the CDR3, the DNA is TGTGCCAGCAGTGCCGCGGCCGGGGAGCTGTTTTTT. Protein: CASSAAAGELFF.